This T cell receptor (beta chain) stems from a study of blood T cell repertoires in COVID-19. For the study at large: Donors in the United States, Italy and Spain gave samples during acute or convalescent COVID-19. PBMCs, B-cell-depleted T cells, or T cells provided the cDNA or gDNA that made up the material.

Germline V gene data show CDR1 as SQVTM and CDR2 as ANQGSEA. The CDR3 spans 12 residues. V shed 7 bases and J 2 bases; nucleotides not matched to a gene: 3. In the original workflow: Reference gene primer amplification gave estimated nucleated cell counts. Sequencing was performed with immunoSEQ multiplex PCR; in TCRdb, only in-frame clones are kept and a portion is missing. V, J and clone size are those of that table, while D and trimming were read from the DNA. This sample carries roughly 200,000 clones, more than 80% of them seen once, and the ten largest clones take around 7.8%. This receptor was identified in a woman in her fifties or sixties with acute or convalescent COVID-19. This chain uses TRBV29-1 with TRBJ1-1, with TRBD1 identical over 8 bases. Sequenced sample: peripheral blood. CDR3 sequence reads: CSAGGANTEAFF. CDR3 coding DNA: TGCAGCGCAGGGGGCGCAAACACTGAAGCTTTCTTT.